Below, 22 T cell receptor beta chains from the same sample are listed, as sequenced in a study of shared clonotypes between healthy human individuals. Clones were sequenced by immunoSEQ multiplex PCR, and TCRdb holds only the in-frame ones, with some missing. Of 2 million to 2.5 million clones in the sample, over 90% were seen once. The sequencing input was naive CD4+ T cells from PBMCs. As for subset: CD45RA+ positively selected. The receptor source for this set is a man aged 18 to 35 in good health. Some clones in this sample may be carry-over from other donors' samples.

The chain has TRBV6-6 and TRBJ1-4, with D perhaps TRBD1 (5 bases). Per germline, CDR1 MNHNY and CDR2 SVGAGI (reference sequence). With 6 bases removed from V and 7 bases from J, the gap between germline ends came to 12 bases. The CDR3 is made up of 13 amino acids. CDR3 sequence: CASRKGPTEKLFF. The DNA for the CDR3 is TGTGCCAGCAGAAAGGGACCGACTGAAAAACTGTTTTTT.

The sample holds a few counts of this clone. The chain links TRBV7-8 to TRBJ1-1, with unresolved D. Germline CDR1 reads SGHVS; CDR2 reads FQNEAQ. Trimming took off 1 base at V and 6 bases at J, with 9 bases between the two ends. The CDR3 extends over 13 amino acids. The CDR3 DNA reads as TGTGCCAGCAGCTTAGTTATGGGGTCTGAAGCTTTCTTT. Its protein product is CASSLVMGSEAFF. Variable domain in full (rest from reference TRBV7-8 and TRBJ1-1): GAGVSQSPRYKVAKRGQDVALRCDPISGHVSLFWYQQALGQGPEFLTYFQNEAQLDKSGLPSDRFFAERPEGSVSTLKIQRTQQEDSAVYLCASSLVMGSEAFFGQGTRLTVV.

The J gene is TRBJ2-5, the V gene TRBV29-1; D is perhaps TRBD2 (6 bases). Germline loops: CDR1 SQVTM, CDR2 ANQGSEA. CDR3 length: 13 amino acids. V lost 7 bases to trimming and J lost 0 bases, with 12 bases between them. The CDR3 DNA reads as TGCAGCGCGGAGGGCGGGTACCAAGAGACCCAGTACTTC. It specifies CSAEGGYQETQYF.

CDR3 nucleotide sequence: TGTGCCAGCAGCTTGGACGGGAGCGAGAGAGAGACCCAGTACTTC. As protein: CASSLDGSERETQYF. This sequence joins TRBV5-4 and TRBJ2-5, with D tentatively TRBD2 (6 bases). The CDR3 consists of 15 residues. CDR1 is SGHNT and CDR2 is YYREEE in the germline V gene (reference sequence). V lost 0 bases to trimming and J lost 4 bases, with 13 bases between them.

Comments on this clone: Other DNA variants within this sample encode the same CDR3. The genes are TRBV28 and TRBJ2-2, with D perhaps matching TRBD1 or TRBD2 (5 bases each). This CDR3 region has 13 residues. CDR1 and CDR2 from the germline V gene are MDHEN and SYDVKM. Trimming removed 5 bases from V and 6 bases from J, with 10 bases in between. The CDR3 nucleotides read TGTGCCAGCAGTCTCCGGGGCCCCGGGGAGCTGTTTTTT. This encodes CASSLRGPGELFF.

This chain joins TRBV2 and TRBJ2-1; D tentatively reads TRBD1 or TRBD2 (5 bases each). V lost 0 bases and J lost 0, with 6 bases in between. Germline V gene data show CDR1 as SNHLY and CDR2 as FYNNEI. The CDR3 has 15 amino acids. CDR3 protein: CASSEAGTSYNEQFF. The CDR3 coding sequence is TGTGCCAGCAGTGAAGCAGGGACCTCCTACAATGAGCAGTTCTTC.

CDR3 in DNA: TGTGCCAGCAGCCAAGGTTCAGGACTTTCCAATGAGCAGTTCTTC. Its protein product is CASSQGSGLSNEQFF. The chain couples TRBV7-3 to TRBJ2-1; tentative D call: TRBD2 (5 bases). The V and J ends lost 5 bases and 6 bases respectively, with 17 bases between them. Germline loops: CDR1 SGHTA, CDR2 FQGTGA. The CDR3 is 15 amino acids.

The V gene is TRBV6-5, the J gene TRBJ2-7; 8 bases agree with TRBD2. Germline V gene data show CDR1 as MNHEY and CDR2 as SVGAGI. The V gene end was trimmed by 4 bases and the J gene end by 4 bases; junction bases not matched to a gene: 12. The CDR3 runs to 16 residues. The DNA of the CDR3 is TGTGCCAGCAGTTCGATCGCTGGCAGCGGGAGTTACGAGCAGTACTTC. Translating it yields CASSSIAGSGSYEQYF.

This clone was observed a single time. The CDR3 region is CASTSGGVGTGELFF. The CDR3 DNA is TGTGCCAGCACCTCAGGGGGAGTAGGCACCGGGGAGCTGTTTTTT. V and J are TRBV6-4 and TRBJ2-2, with 7 bases matching TRBD1. This CDR3 contains 15 residues. CDR1 MRHNA and CDR2 SNTAGT come from the germline V gene. The junction had 9 bases not matched to a gene; V was cut back by 7 bases and J by 4 bases.

The V gene is TRBV9, the J gene TRBJ1-1, with no clear D. V was pared by 9 bases and J by 1 base, with 13 bases between. This CDR3 is 13 amino acids long. Germline CDR1 reads SGDLS; CDR2 reads YYNGEE. In DNA form, the CDR3 reads TGTGCCACTTCCCGGGATACGAACACTGAAGCTTTCTTT. Translated: CATSRDTNTEAFF.

The rearrangement uses TRBV7-9 and TRBJ2-5; D unresolved. With the DNA end fitting TRBJ2-7 better, the J assignment may be wrong. CDR3 length equals 14 residues. CDR1 and CDR2 from the germline V gene are SEHNR and FQNEAQ (reference sequence). Here the CDR3 DNA reads TGTGCCAGCAGCCCGACGAGCTCTCCGTACGAGCAGTACTTC. It translates to CASSPTSSPYEQYF.

Concerning this clone: The sample contains more than one DNA sequence encoding this CDR3. V usage is TRBV7-3 and J usage is TRBJ2-3; a possible D gene is TRBD2 (6 bases). This CDR3 has 14 amino acids. V was cut by 3 bases and J by 1 base, with 8 bases left in between. CDR1 is SGHTA, CDR2 FQGTGA, per germline. The CDR3 DNA follows: TGTGCCAGCAGCTTTGGAGGGCGCACAGATACGCAGTATTTT. This gives the protein CASSFGGRTDTQYF.

V and J are TRBV4-2 and TRBJ2-3, with 15 bases lining up with TRBD2. Germline CDR1 reads LGHNA; CDR2 reads YNFKEQ. V shed 4 bases and J 6 bases; nucleotides not matched to a gene: 11. The CDR3 is 18 residues long. CDR3 region: CASSLGLAGGGGEDTQYF. In DNA, the CDR3 is TGTGCCAGCAGCCTGGGACTAGCGGGAGGCGGGGGCGAGGATACGCAGTATTTT.

The chain recombines TRBV5-4 with TRBJ1-1; perhaps TRBD1 as D (6 bases). V was pared by 2 bases and J by 1 base, with 12 bases between. Germline V CDR1 and CDR2: SGHNT, YYREEE (reference sequence). The CDR3 extends over 15 amino acids. CDR3 bases: TGTGCCAGCAGCTTCCCTGGACAGAGGAACACTGAAGCTTTCTTT. This codes for CASSFPGQRNTEAFF. Filled out from reference TRBV5-4 and TRBJ1-1, the complete variable domain reads ETGVTQSPTHLIKTRGQQVTLRCSSQSGHNTVSWYQQALGQGPQFIFQYYREEENGRGNFPPRFSGLQFPNYSSELNVNALELDDSALYLCASSFPGQRNTEAFFGQGTRLTVV.

As for this clone: A much larger clonotype is one base distant, so this may be a read error. The chain carries TRBV4-2 and TRBJ1-2; D is unresolved. The germline gives CDR1 LGHNA, CDR2 YNFKEQ. The CDR3 runs 12 residues. The ends were cut back, 0 bases at V and 2 bases at J, with 1 base in the middle. CDR3 sequence: CASSQENYGYTF. Written as DNA, the CDR3 is TGTGCCAGCAGCCAAGAGAACTATGGCTACACCTTC.

V usage is TRBV9 and J usage is TRBJ2-5; D remains ambiguous. CDR1 SGDLS and CDR2 YYNGEE come from the germline V gene. The CDR3 consists of 14 residues. Trimming left V 2 bases short and J 2 bases short, with 10 bases between. The CDR3 loop is CASSVGSTQETQYF. The CDR3 DNA is TGTGCCAGCAGCGTCGGCTCGACACAAGAGACCCAGTACTTC.

This clone was detected once. The gene calls are TRBV10-2 and TRBJ1-5, with 9 bases identical to TRBD1. CDR1 is WSHSY, CDR2 SAAADI, per germline. V was pared by 5 bases and J by 7 bases, with 9 bases of the junction left unmatched. CDR3 length: 15 residues. The CDR3 bases are TGCGCCAGCAGTAGGGACAGGGCGGGGAGCCAGCCCCAGCATTTT. This codes for CASSRDRAGSQPQHF.

This rearrangement joins TRBV4-3 to TRBJ1-1, with 7 bases aligning to TRBD1. Germline CDR1 and CDR2: LGHNA and YSLEER. This CDR3 has 14 residues. V trimming: 4 bases; J trimming: 3 bases; junction bases outside the gene matches: 5. The CDR3 loop reads CASSPQGFDTEAFF. The CDR3, as DNA: TGCGCCAGCAGCCCACAGGGGTTTGACACTGAAGCTTTCTTT.

Turning to this clone: The sample carries other DNA sequences with the same CDR3. V gene TRBV9 combines with J gene TRBJ2-3, with 15 bases matching TRBD2. CDR1 is SGDLS, CDR2 YYNGEE, per germline. The length of the CDR3 is 16 residues. The V segment lost 2 bases and the J segment 3 bases; nucleotides outside the gene matches: 1. The CDR3 sequence: CASSVGLAGGTDTQYF. Written as DNA, the CDR3 is TGTGCCAGCAGCGTGGGACTAGCGGGAGGAACAGATACGCAGTATTTT.

This sequence joins TRBV10-1 and TRBJ2-1; D possibly uses TRBD1 or TRBD2 (6 bases each). Germline V gene lookup returns CDR1 WNHNN and CDR2 SYGVQD (reference sequence). Trimming took off 6 bases at V and 9 bases at J, with 15 bases between the two ends. The CDR3 has 13 amino acids. CDR3 coding DNA: TGCGCCAGCAGCGCCCCGGGGGCCGGTGAGCAGTTCTTC. Its translation: CASSAPGAGEQFF.

The V and J genes are TRBV4-1 and TRBJ2-1, with TRBD1 as a possible D gene (6 bases). CDR1 and CDR2 from the germline V gene are MGHRA and YSYEKL. This CDR3 contains 15 residues. V shed 1 base and J shed 4 bases, with 11 bases lying between them. CDR3 residues: CASSQVGTKYNEQFF. The CDR3 DNA is TGCGCCAGCAGCCAAGTGGGGACAAAGTACAATGAGCAGTTCTTC.

The J gene is TRBJ2-7, the V gene TRBV2; TRBD1 agrees at 11 bases. V trimming: 6 bases; J trimming: 3 bases; junction bases outside the gene matches: 7. This CDR3 has 15 amino acids. Germline values: CDR1 SNHLY, CDR2 FYNNEI. As DNA, the CDR3 is TGTGCCAGCAGGGGGACAGGGGGAAAGATCTACGAGCAGTACTTC. Translating it yields CASRGTGGKIYEQYF.